This T cell receptor beta chain was found in a study of human T cells and chemical hapten exposure. About the study: Throughout a study of 20 to 30 weeks, patients underwent weekly scalp administration of diphenylcyclopropenone doses.

CDR1 and CDR2 (germline): SGHVS, FQNEAQ. V dropped 11 bases and J dropped 0 bases, with 11 bases sitting between them. The CDR3 runs to 14 residues. The time point was: patch test 1, 2 weeks after DPC sensitization. Treatment in this sample: therapeutic diphenylcyclopropenone sensitization with weekly scalp DPC. TCRdb re-derived calls from the RACE reads in MiXCR, one entry per CDR3 protein. The sample carries 180,000 or so distinct CDR3 sequences, 20% to 25% recorded once. The V call is TRBV7-8, the J call TRBJ2-6; D uncertain. This TCR was sampled from a woman aged 45-65 years with alopecia areata. Some clones in this sample may be carry-over from other donors' samples. The sample consisted of whole blood, taken in connection with sensitization to the hapten diphenylcyclopropenone (DPC). Written as DNA, the CDR3 is TGTGCCTTCGCAAAGGACTCTGGGGCCAACGTCCTGACTTTC. Amino acids: CAFAKDSGANVLTF. The entire variable domain, with the rest obtained from reference TRBV7-8 and TRBJ2-6, is as follows: GAGVSQSPRYKVAKRGQDVALRCDPISGHVSLFWYQQALGQGPEFLTYFQNEAQLDKSGLPSDRFFAERPEGSVSTLKIQRTQQEDSAVYLCAFAKDSGANVLTFGAGSRLTVL.